This TCR beta chain appears in the sequencing data of a study of blood T cell repertoires in COVID-19. Study summary: The United States, Italy and Spain provided the acute and convalescent COVID-19 samples.

V lost 4 bases to trimming and J lost 1 base, with 13 bases between them. The length of the CDR3 is 15 residues. The germline V gene encodes CDR1 LGHNA and CDR2 YNFKEQ. Everyone who took part was roughly 18 to 89 years old, and they came from roughly 25 US areas. Grouping used clinical history reported by participants in a survey and questionnaire. All recovered Cohort 3 donors got two negative PCRs, got clearance, or saw symptom resolution. In this sample, this clone turned up many times. Data came from immunoSEQ multiplex PCR; TCRdb stores just in-frame clones and leaves some out. The table includes roughly 170,000 clones, around 78% detected once.

The receptor was derived from a woman aged 45-59 years who had recovered from COVID-19. V is TRBV4-2 and J is TRBJ1-1; D is ambiguous. The material sequenced was PBMCs or T cells enriched from blood (not recorded which). The CDR3 region has the DNA TGTGCCAGCAGCCGCCCCTTCCAGGAGAACACTGAAGCTTTCTTT. This encodes CASSRPFQENTEAFF.